Listed below are T cell receptor beta chains from one sample, sequenced in a study of blood T cell repertoires in COVID-19. This table comes from immunoSEQ multiplex PCR, and its TCRdb copy is limited to in-frame clones, with some not included. The table has roughly 230,000 clones, approximately 84% seen once. The source material was PBMCs or T cells enriched from blood (not recorded which). These receptor sequences come from a man over 45 who had recovered from COVID-19. CDR3s include the opening cysteine and the closing phenylalanine or tryptophan. The D gene is left open where the match is weak. Clone size, where shown, is once, few, many, or a class for clones that have expanded.

>TRBV29-1|TRBD2|once|TRBJ2-7
TGCAGCGTTGGACTAGCGGGAGCCTCCTACGAGCAGTACTTC
CSVGLAGASYEQYF
>TRBV9|TRBD1|once|TRBJ1-1
TGTGCCAGCAGCGTAGCAAGGACAGGGGAAGCTTTCTTT
CASSVARTGEAFF
>TRBV5-1|.|.|TRBJ1-2
TGCGCCAGCAGCCCGAGGCGGGATCTATACACCTTC
CASSPRRDLYTF
>TRBV9|.|.|TRBJ1-2
TGTGCCAGCAGCGTACGGGGGAGCGGTGGGCAGACCCTCTTC
CASSVRGSGGQTLF
>TRBV3-1/TRBV3-2|TRBD2|.|TRBJ2-5
TGTGCCAGCAGCCAAGTAACTAGCGGGAGTATAGAGACCCAGTACTTC
CASSQVTSGSIETQYF
>TRBV4-1|.|few|TRBJ2-5
TGCGCCAGCAGGGGCGGGTACCAAGAGACCCAGTACTTC
CASRGGYQETQYF
>TRBV7-2|TRBD2|.|TRBJ2-1
TGTGCCAGCAGCTGGGGGACTAGCGGGGAGCAGTTCTTC
CASSWGTSGEQFF
>TRBV3-1/TRBV3-2|.|.|TRBJ1-1
TGTGCCAGCATCGGGGGAGGGTCTGAAGCTTTCTTT
CASIGGGSEAFF
>TRBV7-4|.|.|TRBJ1-2
TGTGCCAGCAGCTTTGGGCCCAAGGGGGCTAACTATGGCTACACCTTC
CASSFGPKGANYGYTF
>TRBV2|.|.|TRBJ1-4
TGTGCCAGCAGTGGGCCCGCCCGGGGGGGGAATGAAAAACTGTTTTTT
CASSGPARGGNEKLFF
>TRBV21-1|.|.|TRBJ2-3
TGTGCCAGCAGCAAAGCCGCCGGTCTCTTCACAGATACGCAGTATTTT
CASSKAAGLFTDTQYF
>TRBV11-3|.|few|TRBJ1-4
TGTGCCAGCAGCCCGGGACTTGGCTCTAATGAAAAACTGTTTTTT
CASSPGLGSNEKLFF
>TRBV28|.|few|TRBJ1-2
TGTGCCAGCAGTCCCCCAGATAACTATGGCTACACCTTC
CASSPPDNYGYTF
>TRBV3-1/TRBV3-2|.|.|TRBJ1-6
TGTGCCAGCAGCCAGGGGAGGTCCTATAATTCACCCCTCCACTTT
CASSQGRSYNSPLHF
>TRBV29-1|TRBD2|.|TRBJ2-3
TGCAGCGTTGATCTAGCGGGAGTAAGTGATACGCAGTATTTT
CSVDLAGVSDTQYF
>TRBV5-1|.|once|TRBJ2-7
TGCGCCAGCAGCGGGGCGGCGTACGAGCAGTACTTC
CASSGAAYEQYF
>TRBV18|TRBD1|.|TRBJ2-7
TGTGCCAGCTCACCCCTGGGACAGGAATCCTACGAGCAGTACTTC
CASSPLGQESYEQYF
>TRBV27|.|once|TRBJ2-1
TGTGCCAGCCTGGGACTGGGGCAAGGTGAGCAGTTCTTC
CASLGLGQGEQFF
>TRBV29-1|TRBD1|.|TRBJ2-7
TGCAGCGTTGAAGCAGGGGGCGCAGCCTACGAGCAGTACTTC
CSVEAGGAAYEQYF
>TRBV19|TRBD1|.|TRBJ1-6
TGTGCCAGTAGTATAGAGGACAGGGCGATCATTACAAGGTCACCCCTCCACTTT
CASSIEDRAIITRSPLHF
>TRBV27|.|few|TRBJ2-1
TGTGCCAGCGGCCGTTCTTGGAGCTCCTACAATGAGCAGTTCTTC
CASGRSWSSYNEQFF
>TRBV7-2|TRBD2|.|TRBJ2-3
TGTGCCAGCAGCTTAGTGGGAAGCGGGAGGGCCACAGATACGCAGTATTTT
CASSLVGSGRATDTQYF
>TRBV6-5|.|.|TRBJ2-1
TGTGCCAGCATTACCCCTTCAGGGTACAATGAGCAGTTCTTC
CASITPSGYNEQFF
>TRBV28|TRBD1|.|TRBJ1-4
TGTGCCAGCAGATTACAGGGGGCGAGGGAAAAACTGTTTTTT
CASRLQGAREKLFF
>TRBV28|TRBD1|.|TRBJ1-2
TGTGCCAGCAGTGCTACAGGGGGCAATGGCTACACCTTC
CASSATGGNGYTF
>TRBV29-1|.|.|TRBJ2-5
TGCAGCGTCAAAAACAGGGTCCGAGAGACCCAGTACTTC
CSVKNRVRETQYF
>TRBV30|.|.|TRBJ1-1
TGTGCCTGGAGTGTTCAGGACACTGAAGCTTTCTTT
CAWSVQDTEAFF
>TRBV10-3|.|.|TRBJ1-1
TGTGCCATCAGTGTTGACGGAGGGAACACTGAAGCTTTCTTT
CAISVDGGNTEAFF
>TRBV3-1/TRBV3-2|.|.|TRBJ1-1
TGTGCCAGCAGCCAAGGGAGGGGACGGGGGGCTGAAGCTTTCTTT
CASSQGRGRGAEAFF
>TRBV6-1|TRBD2|.|TRBJ2-5
TGTGCCAGCAGTGGCGAAATAGCGGGTCCCTTGGAGACCCAGTACTTC
CASSGEIAGPLETQYF
>TRBV24-1|TRBD1|.|TRBJ1-2
TGTGCCACCAGTGATGCGGACAGGGCCTATGGCTACACCTTC
CATSDADRAYGYTF
>TRBV5-1|TRBD1|.|TRBJ2-7
TGCGCCAGCAGCAGGGACAGGGGATCCTACGAGCAGTACTTC
CASSRDRGSYEQYF
>TRBV5-6|.|few|TRBJ1-4
TGTGCCAGCAGCTTGGAGTTGAAAGGGGTGGATGAAAAACTGTTTTTT
CASSLELKGVDEKLFF
>TRBV7-3|.|.|TRBJ1-1
TGTGCCAGCAGCTTCGGACAGTACACTGAAGCTTTCTTT
CASSFGQYTEAFF
>TRBV7-2|TRBD2|.|TRBJ2-1
TGTGCCAGCAGCTCCCCAACTAGCGGGGCAAGGTCCTACAATGAGCAGTTCTTC
CASSSPTSGARSYNEQFF
>TRBV28|.|.|TRBJ1-2
TGTGCCAGCAGTTTAGGGCAGGGGAACTATGGCTACACCTTC
CASSLGQGNYGYTF
>TRBV9|TRBD2|.|TRBJ2-7
TGTGCCAGCAGCGTAGCTACTAGCGGGTACGAGCAGTACTTC
CASSVATSGYEQYF
>TRBV11-3|TRBD2|.|TRBJ2-7
TGTGCCAGCAGCTTAGGGGGGGGTTCCTACGAGCAGTACTTC
CASSLGGGSYEQYF
>TRBV7-2|TRBD2|.|TRBJ2-7
TGTGCCAGCAGCTTAGACGGGAGGGAGCAGTACTTC
CASSLDGREQYF
>TRBV27|.|.|TRBJ2-1
TGTGCCAGCAGTTCCTCGTTAGCGCCGTACAATGAGCAGTTCTTC
CASSSSLAPYNEQFF
>TRBV6-6|.|.|TRBJ2-5
TGTGCCAGCAGTTTAAGCCAGACCCAGTACTTC
CASSLSQTQYF
>TRBV19|TRBD2|.|TRBJ2-5
TGTGCCAGTAGTAATCTAGCGGGATTGGAGACCCAGTACTTC
CASSNLAGLETQYF
>TRBV15|.|few|TRBJ2-7
TGTGCCACCAGACCAAACAGCTCCCCCAGCTACGAGCAGTACTTC
CATRPNSSPSYEQYF
>TRBV5-1|TRBD2|few|TRBJ2-1
TGCGCCAGCACATTAGCGGGAGTAAGCTACAATGAGCAGTTCTTC
CASTLAGVSYNEQFF
>TRBV27|.|.|TRBJ2-2
TGTGCCAGCAGTTTAGGGCAGGGCTACGGGGAGCTGTTTTTT
CASSLGQGYGELFF
>TRBV3-1/TRBV3-2|.|.|TRBJ1-1
TGTGCCAGCAGCCAAGATTTCGGACACATGAACACTGAAGCTTTCTTT
CASSQDFGHMNTEAFF
>TRBV7-3|TRBD2|once|TRBJ2-3
TGTGCCAGCAAGCGGGGGGCCGGCACAGATACGCAGTATTTT
CASKRGAGTDTQYF
>TRBV2|TRBD2|many|TRBJ2-5
TGTGCCTCCCACCCTTCTAGCGGGGAAGAGACCCAGTACTTC
CASHPSSGEETQYF
>TRBV6-2/TRBV6-3|.|.|TRBJ1-5
TGTGCCAGCAGTTACTCGAGGGCCGTCTCGCCCCAGCATTTT
CASSYSRAVSPQHF
>TRBV19|.|many|TRBJ2-7
TGTGCCAGTGGGCGGGGCGACTACGAGCAGTACTTC
CASGRGDYEQYF
>TRBV4-1|TRBD1|.|TRBJ2-3
TGCGCCAGCAGCCAACCCGACAGGGGCGGAGATACGCAGTATTTT
CASSQPDRGGDTQYF
>TRBV5-5|TRBD1|.|TRBJ1-5
TGTGCCAGCAGCCAAAGACAGGGGGGCAATCAGCCCCAGCATTTT
CASSQRQGGNQPQHF
>TRBV5-6|.|.|TRBJ1-4
TGTGCCAGCAGCCCCCTACAGAATGAAAAACTGTTTTTT
CASSPLQNEKLFF
>TRBV12-3/TRBV12-4|.|.|TRBJ2-7
TGTGCCAGCAGCAGGGGTTACTACGAGCAGTACTTC
CASSRGYYEQYF
>TRBV27|TRBD2|.|TRBJ2-7
TGTGCCAGTCGGGGAGGGCCCGAGCAGTACTTC
CASRGGPEQYF
>TRBV10-1|.|.|TRBJ2-7
TGCGCCAGCAGTGTCCGCTCTAACTACGAGCAGTACTTC
CASSVRSNYEQYF
>TRBV19|.|.|TRBJ2-2
TGTGCCAGTAGTCTTGGGATCAACGGGGAGCTATTTTTT
CASSLGINGELFF
>TRBV27|.|.|TRBJ1-1
TGTGCCAGCAGTAACTGGGGGGGGAACACTGAAGCTTTCTTT
CASSNWGGNTEAFF
>TRBV15|.|.|TRBJ2-7
TGTGCCACCAGCGCCGGAGAACTCTACGAGCAGTACTTC
CATSAGELYEQYF